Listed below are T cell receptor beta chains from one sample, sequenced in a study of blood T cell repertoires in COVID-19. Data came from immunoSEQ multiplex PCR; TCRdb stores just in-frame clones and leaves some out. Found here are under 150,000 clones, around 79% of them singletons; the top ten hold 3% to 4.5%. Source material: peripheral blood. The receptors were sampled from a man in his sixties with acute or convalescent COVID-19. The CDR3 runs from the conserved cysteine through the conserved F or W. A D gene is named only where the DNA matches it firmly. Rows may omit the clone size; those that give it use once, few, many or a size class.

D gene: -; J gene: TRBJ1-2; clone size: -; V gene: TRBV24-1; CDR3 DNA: TGTGCCACCAGTGAGGGACTGTTTGATGGCTACACCTTC; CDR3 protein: CATSEGLFDGYTF
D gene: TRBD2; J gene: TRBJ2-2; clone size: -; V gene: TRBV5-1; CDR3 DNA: TGCGCCAGCAGCTTGGCCAACCCGGGCGGGAGCGGTATCACCGGGGAGCTGTTTTTT; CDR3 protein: CASSLANPGGSGITGELFF
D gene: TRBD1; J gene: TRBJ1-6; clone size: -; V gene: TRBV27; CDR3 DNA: TGTGCCAGCACCCCGACAGGGACCCCCTATAATTCACCCCTCCACTTT; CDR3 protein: CASTPTGTPYNSPLHF
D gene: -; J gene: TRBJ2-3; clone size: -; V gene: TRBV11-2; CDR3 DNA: TGTGCCAGCAGTCGGAGGGGAGCAAGCACAGATACGCAGTATTTT; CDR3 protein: CASSRRGASTDTQYF
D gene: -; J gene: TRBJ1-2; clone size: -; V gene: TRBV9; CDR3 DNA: TGTGCCAGCAGCAACAGGGCTGGCTATGGCTACACCTTC; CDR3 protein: CASSNRAGYGYTF
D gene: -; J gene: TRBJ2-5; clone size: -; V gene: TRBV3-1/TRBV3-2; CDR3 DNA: TGTGCCAGCAGCCAAGATCGCGGGACCCAGTACTTC; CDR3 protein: CASSQDRGTQYF
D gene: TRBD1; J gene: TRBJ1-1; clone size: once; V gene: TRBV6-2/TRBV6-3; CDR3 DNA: TGTGCCAGCAGTTATCAAGGGGGCGTTAACACTGAAGCTTTCTTT; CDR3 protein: CASSYQGGVNTEAFF
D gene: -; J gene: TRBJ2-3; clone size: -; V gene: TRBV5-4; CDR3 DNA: TGTGCCAGCAGCTTGGAGGGAGCGGGTAGCACAGATACGCAGTATTTT; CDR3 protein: CASSLEGAGSTDTQYF
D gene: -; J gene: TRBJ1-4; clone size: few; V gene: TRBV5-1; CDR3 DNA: TGCGCCAGCAGCTTGACAGGGAGTTCTGAAAAACTGTTTTTT; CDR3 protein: CASSLTGSSEKLFF
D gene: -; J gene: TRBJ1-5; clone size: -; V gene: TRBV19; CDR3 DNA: TGTGCCAGTATTCCGAGGCTCGGGGGTGATCAGCCCCAGCATTTT; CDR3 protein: CASIPRLGGDQPQHF
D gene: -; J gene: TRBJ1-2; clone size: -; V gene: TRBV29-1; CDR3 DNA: TGCAGCGTTGAAGATCAGATAGCGGACTATGGCTACACCTTC; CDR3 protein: CSVEDQIADYGYTF
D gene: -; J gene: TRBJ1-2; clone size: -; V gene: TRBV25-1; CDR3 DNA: TGTGCCAGCAGTGAGGTGACAGACTATGGCTACACCTTC; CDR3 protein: CASSEVTDYGYTF
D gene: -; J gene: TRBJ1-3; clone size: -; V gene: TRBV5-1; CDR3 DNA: TGCGCCAGCAGCTTGTTAGGGGAGGTTGACACCATATATTTT; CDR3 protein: CASSLLGEVDTIYF
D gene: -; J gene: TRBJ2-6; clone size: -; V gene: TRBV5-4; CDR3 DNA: TGTGCCAGCAGCCTGGGACTCATTCTCTCTGGGGCCAACGTCCTGACTTTC; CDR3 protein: CASSLGLILSGANVLTF
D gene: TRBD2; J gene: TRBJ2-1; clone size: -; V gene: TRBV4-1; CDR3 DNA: TGCGCCAGCAGCTCCCCCGGGACTAGCTCCTACAATGAGCAGTTCTTC; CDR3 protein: CASSSPGTSSYNEQFF
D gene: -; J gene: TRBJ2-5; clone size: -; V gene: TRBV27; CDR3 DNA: TGTGCCAGCAGGAGCTTCGAGGAGACCCAGTACTTC; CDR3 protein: CASRSFEETQYF
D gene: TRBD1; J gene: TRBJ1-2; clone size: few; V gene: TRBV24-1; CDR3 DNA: TGTGCCACCAGTGACCAGGGGGCCTATGGCTACACCTTC; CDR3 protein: CATSDQGAYGYTF
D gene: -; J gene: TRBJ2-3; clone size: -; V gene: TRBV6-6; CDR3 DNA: TGTGCCAGCAGTGGAGGGCCGGGCACAGATACGCAGTATTTT; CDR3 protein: CASSGGPGTDTQYF
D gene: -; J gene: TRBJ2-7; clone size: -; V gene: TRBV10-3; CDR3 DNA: TGTGCCATCAGTGAAGCCGGGACACATCCCTCTTACGAGCAGTACTTC; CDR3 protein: CAISEAGTHPSYEQYF
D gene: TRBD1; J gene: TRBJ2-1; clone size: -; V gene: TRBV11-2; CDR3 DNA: TGTGCCAGCAGCTTAGGACAGGGTCTTTACAATGAGCAGTTCTTC; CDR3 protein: CASSLGQGLYNEQFF
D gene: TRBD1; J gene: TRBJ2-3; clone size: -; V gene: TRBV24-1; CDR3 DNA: TGTGCCACCAGTGATTCACCACAGGGGGCCTGGAGGGATACGCAGTATTTT; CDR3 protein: CATSDSPQGAWRDTQYF
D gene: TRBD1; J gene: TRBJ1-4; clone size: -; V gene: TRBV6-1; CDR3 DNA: TGTGCCAGCAGTGAGGGACAGGGGCAACGAGAAAAACTGTTTTTT; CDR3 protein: CASSEGQGQREKLFF
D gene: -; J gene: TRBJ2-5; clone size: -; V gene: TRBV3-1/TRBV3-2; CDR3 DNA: TGTGCCAGCAGCCCGTCAGGTAGCGGAGAGACCCAGTACTTC; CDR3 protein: CASSPSGSGETQYF
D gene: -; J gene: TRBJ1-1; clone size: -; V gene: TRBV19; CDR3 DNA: TGTGCCAGTAGTATAGATCCCAGGGAAGCTTTCTTT; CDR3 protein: CASSIDPREAFF
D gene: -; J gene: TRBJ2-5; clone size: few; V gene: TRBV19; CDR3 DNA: TGTGCCAGTAGTATAAACCTTAGGGGTAGCCAAGAGACCCAGTACTTC; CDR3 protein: CASSINLRGSQETQYF
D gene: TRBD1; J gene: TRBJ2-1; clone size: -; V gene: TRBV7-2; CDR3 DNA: TGTGCCAGCAGCCCCGGGACAGGGCACAATGAGCAGTTCTTC; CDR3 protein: CASSPGTGHNEQFF
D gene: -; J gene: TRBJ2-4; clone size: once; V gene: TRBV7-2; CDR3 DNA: TGTGCCAGCAGCCCTGGGGGGTCCCGGAACATTCAGTACTTC; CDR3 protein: CASSPGGSRNIQYF
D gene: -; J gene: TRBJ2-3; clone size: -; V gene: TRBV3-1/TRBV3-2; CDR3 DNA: TGTGCCAGCAGCCAAGATTTAACTGGTGGCACAGATACGCAGTATTTT; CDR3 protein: CASSQDLTGGTDTQYF
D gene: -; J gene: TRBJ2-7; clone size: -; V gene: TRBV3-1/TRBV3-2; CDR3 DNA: TGTGCCAGCAGCCTAGGGGGTAACGAGCAGTACTTC; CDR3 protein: CASSLGGNEQYF
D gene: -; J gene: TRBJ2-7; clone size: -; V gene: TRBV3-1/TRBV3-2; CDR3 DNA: TGTGCCAGCAGCCAAAGGGGGTCCGAGCAGTACTTC; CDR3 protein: CASSQRGSEQYF
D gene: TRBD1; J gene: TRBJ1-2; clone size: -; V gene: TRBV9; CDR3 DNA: TGTGCCAGCAGCGCCCTCGGACAGGGGGCGACCTATGGCTACACCTTC; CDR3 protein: CASSALGQGATYGYTF
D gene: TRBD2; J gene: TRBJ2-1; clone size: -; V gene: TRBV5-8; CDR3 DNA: TGTGCCAGCAGCTTGGGACTAGCGGGACTCAATGAGCAGTTCTTC; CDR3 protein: CASSLGLAGLNEQFF
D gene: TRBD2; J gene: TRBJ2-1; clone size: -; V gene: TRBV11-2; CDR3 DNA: TGTGCCAGCAGCTTAGAAGGCCAGCCTCTAGCGGGGGCTGGCCATGAGCAGTTCTTC; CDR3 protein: CASSLEGQPLAGAGHEQFF
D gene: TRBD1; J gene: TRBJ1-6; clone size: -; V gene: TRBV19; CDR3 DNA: TGTGCCAGTAGTGTTCCGGGACAGCAGAATTCACCCCTCCACTTT; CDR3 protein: CASSVPGQQNSPLHF
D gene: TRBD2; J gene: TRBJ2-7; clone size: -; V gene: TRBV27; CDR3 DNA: TGTGCCAGCAGTTTACTCGGGCGGGGGTGGAACGAGCAGTACTTC; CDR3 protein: CASSLLGRGWNEQYF
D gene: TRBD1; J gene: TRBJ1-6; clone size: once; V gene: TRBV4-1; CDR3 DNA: TGCGCCAGCAGCCATACTCGGACAGGGCTTAATTCACCCCTCCACTTT; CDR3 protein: CASSHTRTGLNSPLHF
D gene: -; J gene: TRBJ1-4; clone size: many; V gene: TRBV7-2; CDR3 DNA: TGTGCCAGCAGCTTAGACTCCCATGAAAAACTGTTTTTT; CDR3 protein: CASSLDSHEKLFF
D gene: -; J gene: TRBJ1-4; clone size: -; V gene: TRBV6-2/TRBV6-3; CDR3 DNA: TGTGCCAGCAGTTACTCGACGGGACTTCCCGGCCGATCTAATGAAAAACTGTTTTTT; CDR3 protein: CASSYSTGLPGRSNEKLFF
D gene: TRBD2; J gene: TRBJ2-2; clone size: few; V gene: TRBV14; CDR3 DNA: TGTGCCAGCAGCCAAGATGGGCTAGCGGGAGTGTTGTACACCGGGGAGCTGTTTTTT; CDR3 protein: CASSQDGLAGVLYTGELFF
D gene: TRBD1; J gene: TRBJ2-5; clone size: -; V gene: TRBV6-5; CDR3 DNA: TGTGCCAGCAGTTACCAGGGACAGGGAAAGACCCAGTACTTC; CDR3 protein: CASSYQGQGKTQYF
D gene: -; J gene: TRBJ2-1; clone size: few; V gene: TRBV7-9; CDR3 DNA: TGTGCCAGCAGCTCAGGACAGGGAGGGATTTACAATGAGCAGTTCTTC; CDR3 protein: CASSSGQGGIYNEQFF